Presented here are 14 T cell receptor beta chains from one specimen sequenced in a study of beta chain features in type 1 diabetes. Expressed TCRB transcripts were sequenced because the entire RNA isolate underwent reverse transcription. This table comes from immunoSEQ multiplex PCR, and its TCRdb copy is limited to in-frame clones, with some not included. The sample shows fewer than 650,000 clones, about a sixth of them seen only once. Sequenced input: naive CD4+ T cells from blood. The receptors come from a man aged 18-30 years in good health.

This clone turned up a few times. The V and J genes are TRBV2 and TRBJ2-1, with D perhaps matching TRBD2 (6 bases). The V gene lost 6 bases and the J gene lost 9 bases, with 21 bases spanning the gap. CDR1 is SNHLY, CDR2 FYNNEI, per germline. The CDR3 is 15 residues long. The CDR3 nucleotides are TGTGCCAGCAGAGTGACATCTAGTTGGGGAGGTGAGCAGTTCTTC. Its protein product is CASRVTSSWGGEQFF.

The chain joins TRBV9 to TRBJ2-3; D uncertain. The length of the CDR3 is 12 residues. Trimming stripped 4 bases from V and 5 bases from J, with 8 bases between. Germline CDR1 reads SGDLS; CDR2 reads YYNGEE. DNA of the CDR3: TGTGCCAGCAGCACCAGTTTAGATACGCAGTATTTT. Its translation: CASSTSLDTQYF.

This clone was seen ten or more times. The CDR3: CATTLAGGPETQYF. Here the CDR3 DNA reads TGTGCCACCACCTTAGCGGGGGGGCCAGAGACCCAGTACTTC. V gene TRBV10-3 combines with J gene TRBJ2-5; 11 bases are shared with TRBD2. The V gene's germline CDR1 is ENHRY and CDR2 SYGVKD. V was clipped by 10 bases and J by 4 bases; unmatched bases: 8. The CDR3 is 14 amino acids.

This clone occurred a few times. In the same sample, other DNA sequences code for this CDR3. V and J are TRBV30 and TRBJ2-1; no clear D. The CDR3 is 11 amino acids. CDR1 and CDR2 from the germline V gene are GTSNPN and SVGIG (reference sequence). With 3 bases removed from V and 4 bases from J, the gap between germline ends came to 4 bases. The CDR3 region has the DNA TGTGCCTGGAGCGTGTACAATGAGCAGTTCTTC. Residues: CAWSVYNEQFF.

The J gene is TRBJ2-5, the V gene TRBV9, with 8 positions matching TRBD1. CDR1 and CDR2 (germline): SGDLS, YYNGEE. Trimming removed 4 bases from V and 1 base from J; junction bases left unmatched: 3. CDR3 length: 14 residues. CDR3 nucleotide sequence: TGTGCCAGCAGCCCGGACAGGGTCCAAGAGACCCAGTACTTC. This encodes CASSPDRVQETQYF.

This clone appeared a few times. The CDR3 nucleotides are TGTGCCAGCGGACAGGGGGGAAGACCCGAGCAGTACTTC. Protein product: CASGQGGRPEQYF. The rearrangement uses TRBV18 and TRBJ2-7; TRBD1 matches at 10 bases. There are 13 residues in the CDR3. Germline-derived CDR1 and CDR2 are KGHSH and LQKENI. Trimming cost V 8 bases and J 6 bases; bases outside gene matches: 7.

The V gene is TRBV29-1, the J gene TRBJ2-7; D is possibly TRBD1 (5 bases). The CDR3 is made up of 14 amino acids. Between the trimmed V and J ends, which lost 5 bases and 0 bases, there was a span of 14 bases. Germline CDR1 reads SQVTM; CDR2 reads ANQGSEA. CDR3 residues: CSVRGSPYSYEQYF. The CDR3, as DNA: TGCAGCGTTAGGGGCAGTCCCTACTCCTACGAGCAGTACTTC.

This sequence joins TRBV18 and TRBJ2-2; no firm D call. Trimming pared 5 bases from V and 3 bases from J, leaving 7 bases between. The CDR3 contains 13 residues. Per the germline V gene, CDR1 is KGHSH and CDR2 is LQKENI. The CDR3 reads CASSKRDTGELFF. The CDR3 coding sequence is TGTGCCAGCTCAAAGAGAGACACCGGGGAGCTGTTTTTT.

This clone was detected a few times. This chain uses TRBV5-4 with TRBJ2-5; 7 bases are shared with TRBD1. CDR3 length equals 15 residues. The germline CDR1 and CDR2 sequences are SGHNT and YYREEE (reference sequence). J gave up 6 bases and V 0 bases, and 8 bases lay outside the gene matches. The DNA of the CDR3 is TGTGCCAGCAGCTTGGCCTGGGACAGTACTAAGACCCAGTACTTC. Translated: CASSLAWDSTKTQYF.

This clone was seen more than once but under ten times. The rearrangement links TRBV7-9 to TRBJ1-3, with D tentatively TRBD1 (5 bases). Looked up from germline, CDR1 is SEHNR and CDR2 is FQNEAQ (reference sequence). The CDR3 totals 15 residues. Trimming pared 5 bases from V and 2 bases from J, leaving 13 bases between. The CDR3 DNA is TGTGCCAGCAGCAAATCTAGAGGGGCTGGAAACACCATATATTTT. This codes for CASSKSRGAGNTIYF. Filled out from reference TRBV7-9 and TRBJ1-3, the complete variable domain reads DTGVSQNPRHKITKRGQNVTFRCDPISEHNRLYWYRQTLGQGPEFLTYFQNEAQLEKSRLLSDRFSAERPKGSFSTLEIQRTEQGDSAMYLCASSKSRGAGNTIYFGEGSWLTVV.

Regarding this clone: This sample includes further DNA sequences coding for the same CDR3. In nucleotides, the CDR3 is TGTGCCAGCAGCTTTAGTGGAGAGACCCAGTACTTC. It codes for CASSFSGETQYF. J is TRBJ2-5 and V is TRBV5-4; D call uncertain. Germline V gene lookup returns CDR1 SGHNT and CDR2 YYREEE (reference sequence). The V gene lost 2 bases and the J gene lost 4 bases, with 6 bases spanning the gap. This CDR3 has 12 amino acids.

This clone has only a few counts. This sequence joins TRBV5-4 and TRBJ2-7; weak D call: TRBD1 (5 bases). Trimming pared 5 bases from V and 0 bases from J, leaving 15 bases between. Looked up from germline, CDR1 is SGHNT and CDR2 is YYREEE (reference sequence). The CDR3 totals 15 residues. The CDR3: CASRFGAEVSYEQYF. CDR3 in DNA: TGTGCCAGCAGGTTTGGGGCAGAAGTCTCCTACGAGCAGTACTTC.

CDR3 DNA: TGTGCCAGCAGCACGACAGGGTTCTGTCAGCCCCAGCATTTT. This gives the protein CASSTTGFCQPQHF. The chain employs TRBV21-1 and TRBJ1-5; the table gives TRBD1 as D, unverified against the DNA. TRBV21-1 is a known pseudogene. The CDR3 is 14 residues long.

The rearrangement uses TRBV10-3 and TRBJ1-2; tentatively, D is TRBD1 (6 bases). Germline CDR1 is ENHRY and CDR2 is SYGVKD. CDR3 length equals 15 residues. Trimming shortened V by 3 bases and J by 4 bases, and 15 bases separated the two germline ends. CDR3 nucleotide sequence: TGTGCCATCAGTGACTCGAACAGGGTAACCTATGGCTACACCTTC. Protein: CAISDSNRVTYGYTF.